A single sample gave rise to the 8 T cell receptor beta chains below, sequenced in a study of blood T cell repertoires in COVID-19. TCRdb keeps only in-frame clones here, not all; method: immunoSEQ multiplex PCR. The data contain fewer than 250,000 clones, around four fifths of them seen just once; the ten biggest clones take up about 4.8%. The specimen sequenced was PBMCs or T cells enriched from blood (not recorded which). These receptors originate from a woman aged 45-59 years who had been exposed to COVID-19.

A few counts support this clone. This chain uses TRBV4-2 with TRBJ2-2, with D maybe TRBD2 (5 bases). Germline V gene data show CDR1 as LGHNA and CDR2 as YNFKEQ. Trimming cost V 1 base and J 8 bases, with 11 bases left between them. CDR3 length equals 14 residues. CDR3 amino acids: CASSQVDGGGELFF. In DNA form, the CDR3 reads TGTGCCAGCAGCCAAGTGGACGGAGGAGGGGAGCTGTTTTTT.

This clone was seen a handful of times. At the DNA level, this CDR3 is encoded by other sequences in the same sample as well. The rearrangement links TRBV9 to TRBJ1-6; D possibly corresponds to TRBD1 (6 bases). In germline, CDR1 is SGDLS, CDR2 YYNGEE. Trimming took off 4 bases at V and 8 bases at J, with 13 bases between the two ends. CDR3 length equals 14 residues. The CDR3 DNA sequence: TGTGCCAGCAGCCCGAGGGGGGGCGATTCACCCCTCCACTTT. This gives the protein CASSPRGGDSPLHF.

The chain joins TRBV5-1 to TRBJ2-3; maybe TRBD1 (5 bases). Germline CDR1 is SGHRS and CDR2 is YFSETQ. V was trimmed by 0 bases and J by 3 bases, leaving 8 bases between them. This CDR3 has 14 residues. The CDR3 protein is CASSLAGWTDTQYF. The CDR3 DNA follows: TGCGCCAGCAGCTTGGCAGGGTGGACAGATACGCAGTATTTT.

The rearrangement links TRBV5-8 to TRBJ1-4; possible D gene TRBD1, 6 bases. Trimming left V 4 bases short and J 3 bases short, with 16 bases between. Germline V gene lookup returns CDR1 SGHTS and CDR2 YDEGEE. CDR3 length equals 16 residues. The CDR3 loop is CASSAWTVASNEKLFF. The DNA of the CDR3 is TGTGCCAGCAGCGCTTGGACAGTTGCTTCTAATGAAAAACTGTTTTTT. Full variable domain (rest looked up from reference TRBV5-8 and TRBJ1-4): EAGVTQSPTHLIKTRGQQATLRCSPISGHTSVYWYQQALGLGLQFLLWYDEGEERNRGNFPPRFSGRQFPNYSSELNVNALELEDSALYLCASSAWTVASNEKLFFGSGTQLSVL.

CDR3 in DNA: TGTGCCAGCAGTTTATCACAGGGTATTTTTGAAAAACTGTTTTTT. Protein product: CASSLSQGIFEKLFF. V and J are TRBV28 and TRBJ1-4; perhaps TRBD1 as D (6 bases). From germline, CDR1 is MDHEN and CDR2 SYDVKM. CDR3 length equals 15 residues. V was pared by 1 base and J by 7 bases, with 13 bases between. Drawing the rest from reference TRBV28 and TRBJ1-4, the complete variable domain is DVKVTQSSRYLVKRTGEKVFLECVQDMDHENMFWYRQDPGLGLRLIYFSYDVKMKEKGDIPEGYSVSREKKERFSLILESASTNQTSMYLCASSLSQGIFEKLFFGSGTQLSVL.

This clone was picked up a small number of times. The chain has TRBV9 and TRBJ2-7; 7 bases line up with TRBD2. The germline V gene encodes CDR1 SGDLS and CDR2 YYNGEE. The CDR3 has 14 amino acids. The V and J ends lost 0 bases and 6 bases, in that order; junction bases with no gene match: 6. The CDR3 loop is CASSVEGGGGEQYF. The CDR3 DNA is TGTGCCAGCAGCGTAGAGGGAGGCGGGGGCGAGCAGTACTTC.

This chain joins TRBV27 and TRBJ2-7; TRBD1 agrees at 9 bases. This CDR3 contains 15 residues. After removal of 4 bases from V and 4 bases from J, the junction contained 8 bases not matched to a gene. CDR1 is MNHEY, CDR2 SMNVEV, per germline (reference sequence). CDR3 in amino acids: CASSSHRGQVYEQYF. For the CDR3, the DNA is TGTGCCAGCAGTTCGCACAGGGGGCAGGTTTACGAGCAGTACTTC.

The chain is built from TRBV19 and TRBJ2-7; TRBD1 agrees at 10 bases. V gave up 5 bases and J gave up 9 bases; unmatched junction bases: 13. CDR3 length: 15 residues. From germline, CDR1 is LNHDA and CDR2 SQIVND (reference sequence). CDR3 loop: CASSPSGTGARAQYF. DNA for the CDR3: TGTGCCAGTAGTCCTTCCGGGACAGGGGCTCGTGCGCAGTACTTC.